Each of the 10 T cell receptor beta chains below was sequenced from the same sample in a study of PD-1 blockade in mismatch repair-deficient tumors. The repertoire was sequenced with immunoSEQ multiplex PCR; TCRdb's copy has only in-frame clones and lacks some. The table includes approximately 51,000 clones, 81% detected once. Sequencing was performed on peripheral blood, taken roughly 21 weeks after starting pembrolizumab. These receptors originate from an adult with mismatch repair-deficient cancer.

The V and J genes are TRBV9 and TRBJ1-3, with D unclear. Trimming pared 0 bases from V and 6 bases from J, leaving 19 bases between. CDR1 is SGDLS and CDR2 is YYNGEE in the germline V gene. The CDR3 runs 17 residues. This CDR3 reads CASSVEISIHTANTIYF. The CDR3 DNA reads TGTGCCAGCAGCGTAGAGATCTCCATCCATACGGCAAACACCATATATTTT.

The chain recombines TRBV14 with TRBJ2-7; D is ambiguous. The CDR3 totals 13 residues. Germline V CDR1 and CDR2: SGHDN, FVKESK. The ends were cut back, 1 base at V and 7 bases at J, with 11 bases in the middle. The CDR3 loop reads CASSQGAFREQYF. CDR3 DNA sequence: TGTGCCAGCAGCCAAGGCGCGTTTAGGGAGCAGTACTTC.

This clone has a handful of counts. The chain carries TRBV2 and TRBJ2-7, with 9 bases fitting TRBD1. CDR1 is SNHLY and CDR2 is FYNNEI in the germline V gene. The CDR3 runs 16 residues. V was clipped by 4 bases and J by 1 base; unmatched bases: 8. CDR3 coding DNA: TGTGCCAGCAGTGTGGGCCCGGGACAGGGATCCTACGAGCAGTACTTC. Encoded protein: CASSVGPGQGSYEQYF.

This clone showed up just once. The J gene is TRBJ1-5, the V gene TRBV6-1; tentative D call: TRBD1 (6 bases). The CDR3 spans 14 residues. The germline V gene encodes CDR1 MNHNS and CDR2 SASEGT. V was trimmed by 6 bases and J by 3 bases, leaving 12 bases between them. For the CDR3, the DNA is TGTGCCAGCAGGGATACAGGGAACAATCAGCCCCAGCATTTT. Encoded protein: CASRDTGNNQPQHF.

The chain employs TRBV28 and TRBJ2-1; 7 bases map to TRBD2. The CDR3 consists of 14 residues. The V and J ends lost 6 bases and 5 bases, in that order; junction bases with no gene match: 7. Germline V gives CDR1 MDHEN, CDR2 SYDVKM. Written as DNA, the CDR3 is TGTGCCAGCAGGGCGGCGGGAGTTAACAATGAGCAGTTCTTC. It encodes CASRAAGVNNEQFF.

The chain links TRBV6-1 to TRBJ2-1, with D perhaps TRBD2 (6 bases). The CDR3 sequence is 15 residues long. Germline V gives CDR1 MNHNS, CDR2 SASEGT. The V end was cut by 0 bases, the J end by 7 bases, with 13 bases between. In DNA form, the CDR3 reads TGTGCCAGCAGTGAAGCGTTAATGGGGGGAAATGAGCAGTTCTTC. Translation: CASSEALMGGNEQFF.

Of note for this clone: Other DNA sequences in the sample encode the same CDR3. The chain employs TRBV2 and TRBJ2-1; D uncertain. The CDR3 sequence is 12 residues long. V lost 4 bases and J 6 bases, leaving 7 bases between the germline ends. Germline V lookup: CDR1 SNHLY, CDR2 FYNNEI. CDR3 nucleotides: TGTGCCAGCAGTGGACTTTTCAATGAGCAGTTCTTC. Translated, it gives CASSGLFNEQFF.

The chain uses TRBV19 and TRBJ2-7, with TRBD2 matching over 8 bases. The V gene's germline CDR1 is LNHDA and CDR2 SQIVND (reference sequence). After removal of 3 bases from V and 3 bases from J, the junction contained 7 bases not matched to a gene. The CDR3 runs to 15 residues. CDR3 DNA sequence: TGTGCCAGTAGTATCCTCCCGGGAGGGAACTACGAGCAGTACTTC. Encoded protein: CASSILPGGNYEQYF.

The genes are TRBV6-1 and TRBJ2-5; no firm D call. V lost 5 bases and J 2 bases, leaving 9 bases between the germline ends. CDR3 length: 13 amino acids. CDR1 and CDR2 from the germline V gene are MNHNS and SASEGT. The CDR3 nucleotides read TGTGCCAGCAGTCGGACGGAGCAAGAGACCCAGTACTTC. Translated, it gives CASSRTEQETQYF.

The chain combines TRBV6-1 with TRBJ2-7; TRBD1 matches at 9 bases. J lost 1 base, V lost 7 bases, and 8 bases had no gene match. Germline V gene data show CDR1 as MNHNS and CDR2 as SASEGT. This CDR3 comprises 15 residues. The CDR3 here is CASNVRQGGSYEQYF. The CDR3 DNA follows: TGTGCCAGCAATGTCCGACAGGGGGGTTCCTACGAGCAGTACTTC.